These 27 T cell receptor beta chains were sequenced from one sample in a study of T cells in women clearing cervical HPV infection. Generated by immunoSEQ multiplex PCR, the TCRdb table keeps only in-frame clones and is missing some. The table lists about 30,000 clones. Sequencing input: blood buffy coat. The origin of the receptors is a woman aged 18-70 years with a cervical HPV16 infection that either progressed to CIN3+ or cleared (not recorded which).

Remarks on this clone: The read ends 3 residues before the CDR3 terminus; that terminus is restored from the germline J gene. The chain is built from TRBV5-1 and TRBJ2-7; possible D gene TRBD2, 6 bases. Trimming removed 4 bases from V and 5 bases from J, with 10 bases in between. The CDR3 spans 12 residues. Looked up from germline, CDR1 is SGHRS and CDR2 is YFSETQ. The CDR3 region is CASSPGLDEQYF. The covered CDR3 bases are TGCGCCAGCAGCCCGGGACTTGACGAG.

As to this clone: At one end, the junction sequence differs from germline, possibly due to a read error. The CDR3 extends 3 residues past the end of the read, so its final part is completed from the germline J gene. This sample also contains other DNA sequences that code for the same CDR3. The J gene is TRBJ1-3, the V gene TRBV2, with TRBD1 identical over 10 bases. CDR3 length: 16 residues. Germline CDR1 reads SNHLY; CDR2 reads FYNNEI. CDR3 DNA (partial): TGTGCCAGCAGTGGGACAGGGGGAATCTCTGGAAACACG. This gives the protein CASSGTGGISGNT. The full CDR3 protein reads CASSGTGGISGNTIYF.

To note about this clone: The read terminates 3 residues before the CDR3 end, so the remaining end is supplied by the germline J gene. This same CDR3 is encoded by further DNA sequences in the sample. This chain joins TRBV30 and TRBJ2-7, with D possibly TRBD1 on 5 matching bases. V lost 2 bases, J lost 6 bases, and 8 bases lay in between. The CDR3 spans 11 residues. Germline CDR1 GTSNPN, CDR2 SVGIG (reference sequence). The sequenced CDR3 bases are TGTGCCTGGAGTTGGGGCGGCGAG. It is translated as CAWSWGGE. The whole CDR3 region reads CAWSWGGEQYF.

Partial CDR3 DNA: TGTGCCAGCAGTAAAGGGGGCTCCTACGAG. Its translation: CASSKGGSYE. The whole CDR3 is CASSKGGSYEQYF. The chain recombines TRBV11-3 with TRBJ2-7; D might be TRBD1 (6 bases). Coverage ceases 3 residues before the CDR3 finishes, and the germline J gene fills in the end. V lost 6 bases, J lost 0 bases, and 9 bases lay in between. CDR3 length: 13 amino acids. The germline gives CDR1 SGHNT, CDR2 YENEEA.

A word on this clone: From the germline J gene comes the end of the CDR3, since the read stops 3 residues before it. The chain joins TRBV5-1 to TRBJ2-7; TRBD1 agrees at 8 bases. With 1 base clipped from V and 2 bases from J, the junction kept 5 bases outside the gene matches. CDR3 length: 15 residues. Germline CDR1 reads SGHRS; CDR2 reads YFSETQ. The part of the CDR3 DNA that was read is TGCGCCAGCAGCTTGACCAGGGGGCTAACCTACGAG. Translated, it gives CASSLTRGLTYE. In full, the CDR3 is CASSLTRGLTYEQYF.

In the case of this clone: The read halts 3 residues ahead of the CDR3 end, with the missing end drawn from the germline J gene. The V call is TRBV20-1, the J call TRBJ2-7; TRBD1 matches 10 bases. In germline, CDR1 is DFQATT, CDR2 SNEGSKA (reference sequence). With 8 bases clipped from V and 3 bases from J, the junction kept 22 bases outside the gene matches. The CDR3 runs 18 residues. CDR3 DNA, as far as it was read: TGCAGTTCTGCTAAGAGGCGAGGACAGGGGACAGGGGACTACGAG. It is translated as CSSAKRRGQGTGDYE. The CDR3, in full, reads CSSAKRRGQGTGDYEQYF.

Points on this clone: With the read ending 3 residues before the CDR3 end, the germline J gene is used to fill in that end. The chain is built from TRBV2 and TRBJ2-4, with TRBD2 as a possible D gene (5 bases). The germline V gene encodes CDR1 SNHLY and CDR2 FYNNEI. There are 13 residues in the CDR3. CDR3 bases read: TGTGCCGGCACTCGTTCGGGGAACTATGGT. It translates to CAGTRSGNYG. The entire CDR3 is CAGTRSGNYGQYF.

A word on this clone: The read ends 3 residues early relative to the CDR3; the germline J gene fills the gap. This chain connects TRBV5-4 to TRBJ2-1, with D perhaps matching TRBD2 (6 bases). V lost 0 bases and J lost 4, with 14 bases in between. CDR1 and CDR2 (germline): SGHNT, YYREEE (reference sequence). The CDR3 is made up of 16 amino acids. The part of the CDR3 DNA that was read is TGTGCCAGCAGCTTGGGACTAGTTGGGGCATACAATGAG. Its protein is CASSLGLVGAYNE. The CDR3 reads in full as CASSLGLVGAYNEQFF.

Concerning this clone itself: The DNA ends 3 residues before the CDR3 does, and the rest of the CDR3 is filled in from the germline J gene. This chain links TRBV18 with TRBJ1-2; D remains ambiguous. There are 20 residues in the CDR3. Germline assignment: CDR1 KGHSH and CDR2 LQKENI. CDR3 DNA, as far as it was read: TGTGCCAGCTCACCACCGATCGTCCCTGTAATAGCGGGAGAAAACTACGAC. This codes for CASSPPIVPVIAGENYD. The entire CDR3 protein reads CASSPPIVPVIAGENYDYTF. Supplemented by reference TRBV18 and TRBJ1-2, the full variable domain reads NAGVMQNPRHLVRRRGQEARLRCSPMKGHSHVYWYRQLPEEGLKFMVYLQKENIIDESGMPKERFSAEFPKEGPSILRIQQVVRGDSAAYFCASSPPIVPVIAGENYDYTFGSGTRLTVV.

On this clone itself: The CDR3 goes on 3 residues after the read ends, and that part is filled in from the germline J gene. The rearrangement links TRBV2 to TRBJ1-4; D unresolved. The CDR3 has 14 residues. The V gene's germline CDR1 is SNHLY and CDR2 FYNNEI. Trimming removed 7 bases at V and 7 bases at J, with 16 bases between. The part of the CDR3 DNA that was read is TGTGCCAGCAATCTTCGGGGTGGGAGTGAAAAA. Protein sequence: CASNLRGGSEK. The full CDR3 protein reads CASNLRGGSEKLFF.

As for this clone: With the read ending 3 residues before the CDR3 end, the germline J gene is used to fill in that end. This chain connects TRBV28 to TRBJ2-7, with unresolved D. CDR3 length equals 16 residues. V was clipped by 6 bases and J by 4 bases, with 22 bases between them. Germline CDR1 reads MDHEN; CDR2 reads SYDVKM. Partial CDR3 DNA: TGTGCCAGCAGCAGCGTAGTTACTCCCTTTATGTACGAG. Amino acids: CASSSVVTPFMYE. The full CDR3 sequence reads CASSSVVTPFMYEQYF.

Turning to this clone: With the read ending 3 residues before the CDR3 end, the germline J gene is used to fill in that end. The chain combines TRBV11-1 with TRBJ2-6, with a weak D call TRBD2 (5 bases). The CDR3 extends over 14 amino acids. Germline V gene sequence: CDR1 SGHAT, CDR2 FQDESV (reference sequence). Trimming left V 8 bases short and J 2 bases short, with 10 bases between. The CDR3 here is CASGRGPGANVLTF. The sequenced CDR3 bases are TGTGCCAGCGGAAGAGGGCCTGGGGCCAACGTC. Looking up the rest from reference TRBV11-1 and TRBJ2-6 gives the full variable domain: EAEVAQSPRYKITEKSQAVAFWCDPISGHATLYWYRQILGQGPELLVQFQDESVVDDSQLPKDRFSAERLKGVDSTLKIQPAELGDSAMYLCASGRGPGANVLTFGAGSRLTVL.

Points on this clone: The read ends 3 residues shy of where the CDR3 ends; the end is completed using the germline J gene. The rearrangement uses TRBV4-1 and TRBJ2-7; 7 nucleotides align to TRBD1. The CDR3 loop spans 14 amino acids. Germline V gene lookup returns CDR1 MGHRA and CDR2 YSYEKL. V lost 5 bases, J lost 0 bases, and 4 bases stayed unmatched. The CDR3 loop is CASSSRDSSYEQYF. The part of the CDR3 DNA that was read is TGCGCCAGCAGCAGCAGGGACAGCTCCTACGAG.

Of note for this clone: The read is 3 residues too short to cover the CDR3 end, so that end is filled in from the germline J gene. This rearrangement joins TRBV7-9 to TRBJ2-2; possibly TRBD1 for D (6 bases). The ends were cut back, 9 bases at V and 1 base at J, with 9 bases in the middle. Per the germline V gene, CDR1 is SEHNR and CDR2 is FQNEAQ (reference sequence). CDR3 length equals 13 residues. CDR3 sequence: CASRGWNTGELFF. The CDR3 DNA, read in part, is TGTGCCAGTAGGGGGTGGAACACCGGGGAG.

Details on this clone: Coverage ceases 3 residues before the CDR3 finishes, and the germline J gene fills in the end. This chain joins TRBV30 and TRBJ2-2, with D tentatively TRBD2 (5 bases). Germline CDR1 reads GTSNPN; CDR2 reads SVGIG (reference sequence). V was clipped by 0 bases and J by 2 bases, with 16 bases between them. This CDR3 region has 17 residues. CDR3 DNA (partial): TGTGCCTGGAGTGTAATCCGGACGGGGTATAACACCGGGGAG. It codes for CAWSVIRTGYNTGE. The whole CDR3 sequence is CAWSVIRTGYNTGELFF.

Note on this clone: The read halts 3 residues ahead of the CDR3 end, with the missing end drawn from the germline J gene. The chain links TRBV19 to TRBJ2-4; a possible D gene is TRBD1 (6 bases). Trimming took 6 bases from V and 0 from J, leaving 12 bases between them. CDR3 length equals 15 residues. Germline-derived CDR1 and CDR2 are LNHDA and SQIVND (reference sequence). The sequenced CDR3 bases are TGTGCCAGTAGGACAATCAGGGGAGCCAAAAACATT. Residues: CASRTIRGAKNI. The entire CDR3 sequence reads CASRTIRGAKNIQYF.

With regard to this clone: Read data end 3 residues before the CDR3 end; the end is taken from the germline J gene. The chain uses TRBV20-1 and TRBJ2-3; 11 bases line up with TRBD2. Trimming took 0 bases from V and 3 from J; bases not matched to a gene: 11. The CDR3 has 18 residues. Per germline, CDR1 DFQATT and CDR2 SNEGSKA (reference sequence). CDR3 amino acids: CSARDLYRTSGRTDTQYF. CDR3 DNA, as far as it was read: TGCAGTGCTAGAGATCTGTACCGAACTAGCGGGAGAACAGATACG.

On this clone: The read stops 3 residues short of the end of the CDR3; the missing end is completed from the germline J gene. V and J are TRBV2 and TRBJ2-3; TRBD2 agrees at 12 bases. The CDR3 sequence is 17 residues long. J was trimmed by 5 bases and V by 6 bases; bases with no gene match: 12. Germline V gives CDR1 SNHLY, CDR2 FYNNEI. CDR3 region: CASSDGTSGPVGDTQYF. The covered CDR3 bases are TGTGCCAGCAGCGATGGGACTAGCGGGCCCGTAGGAGATACG.

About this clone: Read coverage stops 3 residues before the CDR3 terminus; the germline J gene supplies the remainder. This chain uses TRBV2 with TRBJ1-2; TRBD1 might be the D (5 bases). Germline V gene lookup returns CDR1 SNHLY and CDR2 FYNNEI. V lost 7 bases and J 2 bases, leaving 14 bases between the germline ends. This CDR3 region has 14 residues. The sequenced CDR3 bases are TGTGCCAGCAAGTCAGGGAGTACGAACTATGGC. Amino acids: CASKSGSTNYG. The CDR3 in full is CASKSGSTNYGYTF.

The covered CDR3 bases are TGCGCCAGCAGCTTGGAGGTGACAGCGTATAATTCACCC. This codes for CASSLEVTAYNSP. The CDR3 in full is CASSLEVTAYNSPLHF. This rearrangement joins TRBV5-1 to TRBJ1-6, with D maybe TRBD1 (5 bases). The read ends 3 residues before the CDR3 terminus; that terminus is restored from the germline J gene. This CDR3 is built from 16 residues. Deletions cut 0 bases from V and 4 bases from J, with 11 bases between. Germline V gene lookup returns CDR1 SGHRS and CDR2 YFSETQ.

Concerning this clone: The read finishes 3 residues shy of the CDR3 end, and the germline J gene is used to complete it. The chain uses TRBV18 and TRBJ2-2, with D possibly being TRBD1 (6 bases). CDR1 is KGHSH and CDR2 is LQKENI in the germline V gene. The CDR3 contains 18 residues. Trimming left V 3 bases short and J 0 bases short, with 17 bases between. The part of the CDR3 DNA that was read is TGTGCCAGCTCACCTCATATGATACAGGGATCGAACACCGGGGAG. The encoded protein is CASSPHMIQGSNTGE. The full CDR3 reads CASSPHMIQGSNTGELFF.

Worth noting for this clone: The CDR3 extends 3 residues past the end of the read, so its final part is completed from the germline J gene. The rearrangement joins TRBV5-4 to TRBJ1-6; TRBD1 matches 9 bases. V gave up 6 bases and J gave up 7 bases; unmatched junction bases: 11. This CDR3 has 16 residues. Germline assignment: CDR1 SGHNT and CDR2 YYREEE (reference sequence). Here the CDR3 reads CASMASTGGSNSPLHF. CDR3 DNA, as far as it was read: TGTGCCAGCATGGCCTCTACAGGGGGCTCGAATTCACCC.

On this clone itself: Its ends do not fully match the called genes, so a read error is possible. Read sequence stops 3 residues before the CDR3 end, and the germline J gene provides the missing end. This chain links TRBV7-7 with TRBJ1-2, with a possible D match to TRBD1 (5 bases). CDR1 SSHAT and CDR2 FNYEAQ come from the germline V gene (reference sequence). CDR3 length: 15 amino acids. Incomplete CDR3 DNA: TGTGCTAGCAGCTCGGACATTTCCTCCTACAATGAC. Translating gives CASSSDISSYND. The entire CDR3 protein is CASSSDISSYNDYTF.

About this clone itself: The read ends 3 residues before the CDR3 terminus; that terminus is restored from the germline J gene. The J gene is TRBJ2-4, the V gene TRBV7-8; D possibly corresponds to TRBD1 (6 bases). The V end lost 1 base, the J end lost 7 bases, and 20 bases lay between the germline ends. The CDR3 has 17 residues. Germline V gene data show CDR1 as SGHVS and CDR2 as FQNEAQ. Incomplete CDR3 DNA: TGTGCCAGCAGCTTAGGCAGGGGTACCGGGACGATGAACATT. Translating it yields CASSLGRGTGTMNI. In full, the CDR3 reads CASSLGRGTGTMNIQYF.

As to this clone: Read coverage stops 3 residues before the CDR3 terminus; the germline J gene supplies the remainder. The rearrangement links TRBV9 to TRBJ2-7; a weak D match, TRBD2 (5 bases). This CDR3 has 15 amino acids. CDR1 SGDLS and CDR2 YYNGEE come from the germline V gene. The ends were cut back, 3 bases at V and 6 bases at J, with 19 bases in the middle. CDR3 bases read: TGTGCCAGCAGCGCCCTAGCTAGAGATGTCGCCGAG. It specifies CASSALARDVAE. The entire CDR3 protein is CASSALARDVAEQYF.

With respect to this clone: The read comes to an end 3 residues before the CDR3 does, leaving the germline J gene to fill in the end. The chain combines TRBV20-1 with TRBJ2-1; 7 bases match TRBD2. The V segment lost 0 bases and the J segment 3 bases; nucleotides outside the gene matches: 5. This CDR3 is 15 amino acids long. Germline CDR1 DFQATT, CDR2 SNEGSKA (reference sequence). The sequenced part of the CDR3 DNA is TGCAGTGCTAGAGATCCAGCGGGGAGCTACAATGAG. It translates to CSARDPAGSYNE. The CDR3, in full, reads CSARDPAGSYNEQFF.

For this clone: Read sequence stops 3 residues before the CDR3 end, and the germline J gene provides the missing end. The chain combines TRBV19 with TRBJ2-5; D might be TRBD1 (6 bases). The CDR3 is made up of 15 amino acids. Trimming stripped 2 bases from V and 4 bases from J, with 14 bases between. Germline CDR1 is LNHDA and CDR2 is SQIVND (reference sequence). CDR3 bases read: TGTGCCAGTAGTATATCCGGCAGGGGATCAGAGACC. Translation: CASSISGRGSET. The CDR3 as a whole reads CASSISGRGSETQYF.